This T cell receptor (beta chain) was sequenced for a study of cytomegalovirus exposure and HLA in healthy donors. The PCR employed 60 Vbeta primers together with 13 Jbeta primers. Repertoires were generated with immunoSEQ multiplex PCR, while TCRdb's copy carries only in-frame clones and drops some. The data show 150,000 to 200,000 clones, less than 90% seen once. The CDR3 is 15 residues long. The germline V gene encodes CDR1 LNHNV and CDR2 YYDKDF (reference sequence). Germline trimming cut 4 bases from V and 4 bases from J; bases unmatched to any gene: 9. Sequenced: PBMCs. This chain links TRBV15 with TRBJ2-7; 8 bases agree with TRBD1. This receptor was taken from a man in his fifties or sixties in good health and CMV-seropositive. The CDR3 DNA reads as TGTGCCACCAGCACTACCACGACAGGGGTTTACGAGCAGTACTTC. Protein: CATSTTTTGVYEQYF.